This entry concerns a single TCR beta chain. Its antigen is still unknown. The sample holds no much larger clone one base away, and base qualities are not on file. These data originate in a study of cytomegalovirus exposure and HLA in healthy donors (dated by TCRdb to about 2017). Notes on the research overall: In an earlier analysis of 450 to 750 of the donors, approximately 260 Gb of sequence data and about 110 million unique TCR beta sequences from roughly 200 million T cells were reported. The later analysis used no new phenotypic data to find candidate immune exposures, relying instead on TCR beta sequences and their occurrence across donors. An early release covering roughly 600 HLA-typed donors comprised roughly 300 gigabases of sequencing data and some 79 million unique TCR sequences. HLA typing included class I and class II loci at four-digit resolution. All discovery cohort repertoires had been generated on a single sequencing platform. A later genetic analysis used genome-wide SNP genotypes for about three fifths of the 666 donors, treating that subset as a discovery cohort. High-throughput TCR immunosequencing, statistical association of individual TCRs with disease status, and machine learning were combined to predict cytomegalovirus infection status. About five DR-DQ haplotypes were treated as single units for association and clustering because of strong linkage in the cohort. A later analysis re-analyzed previously published TCR beta repertoires from 666 donors and added high-resolution HLA genotyping to study TCR occurrence patterns. The T cell repertoires of 666 subjects were profiled by immunosequencing and related to cytomegalovirus serostatus. Alongside the repertoire data, information on donor age, sex, ethnicity and CMV serostatus was compiled. An earlier analysis of 587 of the donors applied high-throughput TCR beta sequencing to assess whether each TCR beta V gene segment acted as functional or pseudogenic. Besides the first cohort of 666 subjects, a separate validation cohort made up of 120 or so different subjects was used. The aim of the study was to test whether cataloging public T cell receptors could identify signatures of past pathogen exposure. Typing coverage varied by locus: roughly 629-640 donors for A, B, C, DRB1 and DQB1; roughly 520 for DQA1; some 610 for DPA1; roughly 470 for DPB1. Of the approximately 400 genotyped donors, over 70% fell in the genetic ancestry cluster associated with self-reported Caucasian donors. Among about 410 genotyped donors of the cohort, an average of around 250,000 unique TCR beta nucleotide sequences was sequenced per donor, of which about 20% were non-productive.

The research as a whole found: The study listed 150 to 200 TCR beta chains as associated with cytomegalovirus. Strong co-occurrence of HLA alleles, especially DR and DQ, made assigning TCR associations to individual alleles difficult. Specific HLA alleles were associated with 18,000 or so TCR beta sequences at a false discovery rate of 0.05 in a later analysis. Most TCR sequences were seen in very few donors, while some public TCRs were found in many individuals. A few of the identified cytomegalovirus-associated TCR beta chains were confirmed in vitro to be specific for cytomegalovirus antigens. A cluster of highly shared sequence variants was judged likely to represent a technical artifact of the sequencing pipeline. Some IMGT-functional V segments, including TRBV6-2 and TRBV6-3, could not be distinguished by the 87-base-pair reads and were therefore excluded. The classifier was reported to diagnose cytomegalovirus status with high specificity and sensitivity in both the original and validation cohorts. A later analysis found that TCR association rates varied across HLA loci, with DRB1 alleles showing the most associated TCRs and HLA-C alleles the fewest. Correlated functional status among segregating V segments might reflect linkage disequilibrium, but an unknown experimental factor could not be ruled out. It was suggested by the authors that the approach could potentially be generalized to other disease states and immunological phenotypes. For the cohort, immune exposure information was limited to CMV serostatus. In an earlier analysis of around 600 of the donors, most TCR beta V segments were observed in productive rearrangements about 90% or about 30% of the time, broadly matching IMGT annotations. Compared with the approximately 600-donor mean, donors in an Asian-associated ancestry cluster had fewer N-insertions in productive TCRs, according to a later genetic analysis. A further reported finding was that TCR beta sequences accurately predicted the HLA-A and HLA-B alleles for most subjects in the first cohort. Compared with equally common non-associated chains, HLA-associated TCR beta chains in a later analysis were more clonally expanded and had lower generation probabilities. A later analysis found that most CMV-associated TCR beta chains appeared HLA-restricted, with HLA associations seemingly driven largely by CMV exposure. Only TCR beta chains were sequenced in this cohort, and the absence of alpha or paired-chain data limited detectable features. Because HLA typing was missing for some donors at each locus, association tests included only the typed subset. The earlier analysis of fewer than 750 of the donors excluded about 16 rarely observed V segments, including chromosome 9 orphons, because counts were too low. In a later analysis, several top co-occurrence clusters were reported to appear linked to parvovirus B19, influenza, CMV and Epstein-Barr virus. Roughly uniform sequencing depth across donors was assumed in presence/absence analyses, although this assumption may not hold. In a later genetic analysis, a missense DCLRE1C variant was associated with V-gene and J-gene trimming of TCR beta chains, and the association was replicated in an independent cohort.

Relative to germline, V is 4 bases shorter and J is 3 bases shorter, with 10 bases between their ends. The CDR3 holds 13 amino acids from the cysteine to the phenylalanine. The sequence is cut down to CDR3 DNA, 39 bases in frame from base 1. The germline V gene (reference sequence) yields MNHNY for CDR1 and SVGAGI for CDR2. In total, about 650 healthy bone marrow donors made up the cohort. At the time of sampling, every cohort member was nominally healthy, though immune exposures that went unrecorded were likely present. The donor tested CMV seropositive and was one of the 289 seropositive cohort members. A peripheral blood sample was collected from each donor, and TCR beta sequencing was performed on peripheral blood mononuclear cells. The Qiagen DNeasy Blood Extraction Kit was used to extract genomic DNA from the blood cell samples. Receptor amplification or capture employed the immunoSEQ multiplex PCR assay. For the multiplex PCR, a mixture combining 60 forward primers for TCR Vbeta segments and 13 reverse primers for TCR Jbeta segments was used. A multiplex PCR assay on genomic DNA amplified the CDR3 region of rearranged TCR beta genes. The amplified TCR beta libraries were sequenced on the Illumina HiSeq System as 87-base-pair reads. As for the original processing: A later analysis counted tens of millions of unique TCR beta chains across the 666 repertoires, and around 9.9 million of these chains were shared by at least two donors. Raw reads were error-corrected and collapsed into unique sequences by a nearest-neighbor algorithm in which closely related sequences were merged to remove PCR and sequencing errors. CDR3 sequences were aligned to IMGT reference sequences to assign V, D and J gene segments. For a sequence to be retained, a match of at least six nucleotides to both a V gene segment and a J gene segment was required. A rearrangement was called productive if the CDR3 had no stop codons and remained in frame with V and J, and every other rearrangement was called non-productive. CDR3 was defined by IMGT convention, running from the second conserved V-encoded cysteine to the conserved J-encoded phenylalanine. The earlier analysis of 500 to 650 of the donors excluded any sequence lacking an unambiguous match to a single V gene segment. An earlier analysis of a few hundred of the donors called V segments functional above 56.7% productive rearrangements and segregating when the between-donor standard deviation exceeded 5%. A statistical classification framework was built for diagnosing cytomegalovirus status from the catalog of TCR beta chain sequences. In a later analysis, V and J genes were assigned by comparing TCR nucleotide sequences against IMGT/GENE-DB human TR gene sequences. In a later analysis, CDR3 sequences and most-parsimonious VDJ recombination scenarios were assigned using the TCRdist pipeline. In a later analysis, each TCR beta chain was defined by its CDR3 amino acid sequence together with its V-gene family, and reads lacking a unique V-gene family were excluded. A later analysis removed 592 highly shared, low-generation-probability nucleotide sequences to deal with suspected cross-contamination and a sequencing artifact. For each public chain, a later analysis derived a clonal expansion index from normalized ranks of inferred template counts within each repertoire. In a later analysis, generation probabilities were computed using a VDJ recombination model fitted to out-of-frame rearrangements, and the results were checked against IGoR. A later analysis scored TCR-TCR, TCR-HLA and TCR-CMV co-occurrence with hypergeometric tests, applying a repertoire-size bias correction to TCR pairs. In a later analysis, false discovery rates were estimated by permuting HLA or CMV assignments 20 times. In a later analysis, co-occurring TCRs were grouped using DBSCAN, with TCRdist sequence similarity added in when clustering inside HLA-allele-positive subsets. Repertoires with fewer than 30,000 or more than 120,000 public chains, plus five repertoires with anomalous nucleotide sharing, were excluded from co-occurrence clustering. Held by TCRdb, this immuneACCESS table contains in-frame sequences only and omits some clones. Under half of the omission traces to an unresolved V gene where checked; the cause of the rest is unknown. The V and J calls and clone size are taken from that table; D and trimming were inferred from the DNA. A total of some 100,000 clones appear in this sample, 75% to 85% of them only once. The biggest ten clones account for 3.5% to 4.5% of the sample.

The sequence came from a female donor in good health and CMV-seropositive. Sequenced material: PBMCs. Recombination linked TRBV6-6 to TRBJ2-7; TRBD2 is a weak D gene call, 6 bases matching. The DNA sequence is TGTGCCAGCAGTTTTAAGGAGGGCTACGAGCAGTACTTC. It is translated as CASSFKEGYEQYF.